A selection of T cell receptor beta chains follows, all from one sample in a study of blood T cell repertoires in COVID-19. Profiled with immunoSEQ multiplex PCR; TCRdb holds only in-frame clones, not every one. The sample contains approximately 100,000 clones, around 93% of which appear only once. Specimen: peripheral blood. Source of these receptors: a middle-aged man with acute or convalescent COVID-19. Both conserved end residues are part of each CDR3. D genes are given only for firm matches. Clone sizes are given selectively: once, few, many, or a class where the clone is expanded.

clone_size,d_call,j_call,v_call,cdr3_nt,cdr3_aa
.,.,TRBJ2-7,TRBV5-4,TGTGCCAGCAGCCTATGGGGACTGCGCTCCTACGAGCAGTACTTC,CASSLWGLRSYEQYF
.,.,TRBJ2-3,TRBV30,TGTGCCCGAGGGGGGGCGATTGGGGATACGCAGTATTTT,CARGGAIGDTQYF
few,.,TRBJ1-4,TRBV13,TGTGCCAGCAGCTTAGGGCTAGGGAGAACAAATGAAAAACTGTTTTTT,CASSLGLGRTNEKLFF
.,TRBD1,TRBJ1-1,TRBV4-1,TGCGCCAGCAGCCCCGGGACAGCGAACACTGAAGCTTTCTTT,CASSPGTANTEAFF
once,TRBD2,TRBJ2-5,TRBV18,TGTGCCAGCTCACCACGAGGACTAGCGGGGGAAGAGACCCAGTACTTC,CASSPRGLAGEETQYF
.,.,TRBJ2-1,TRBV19,TGTGCCAGTAGTGCGTGGGACAAATACAATGAGCAGTTCTTC,CASSAWDKYNEQFF
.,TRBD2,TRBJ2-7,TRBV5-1,TGCGCCAGCAGCCTCGGCCTCCTAGCGGGGGGGAGCTCCTACGAGCAGTACTTC,CASSLGLLAGGSSYEQYF
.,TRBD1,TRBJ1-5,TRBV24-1,TGTGCCACCAGTGACGTCACAGGGGGTCAGCCCCAGCATTTT,CATSDVTGGQPQHF
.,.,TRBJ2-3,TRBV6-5,TGTGCCAGCAGTTACCGGTACCCTAGCACAGATACGCAGTATTTT,CASSYRYPSTDTQYF
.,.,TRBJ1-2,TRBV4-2,TGTGCCAGCAGCCCCCCGGACAGTAACTATGGCTACACCTTC,CASSPPDSNYGYTF
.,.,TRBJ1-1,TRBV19,TGTGCCAGTAGTATAGGGACAGCTGAAGCTTTCTTT,CASSIGTAEAFF
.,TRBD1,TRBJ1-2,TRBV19,TGTGCCAGTAGTATCCAGGGGGTCAGCTATGGCTACACCTTC,CASSIQGVSYGYTF
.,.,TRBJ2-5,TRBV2,TGTGCCAGCAGTGCCCTAACAGGGCCCCAAGAGACCCAGTACTTC,CASSALTGPQETQYF
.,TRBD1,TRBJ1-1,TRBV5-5,TGTGCCAGCAGCTTGGGGGGCAGGGGGAGCACTGAAGCTTTCTTT,CASSLGGRGSTEAFF
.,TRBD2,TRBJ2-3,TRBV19,TGTGCCAGTAGTATGGGGCGGGGGACCTCCACAGATACGCAGTATTTT,CASSMGRGTSTDTQYF
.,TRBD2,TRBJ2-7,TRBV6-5,TGTGCCAGCAGTTACTCGAGGCTAGCGGTCTACGAGCAGTACTTC,CASSYSRLAVYEQYF
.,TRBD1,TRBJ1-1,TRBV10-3,TGTGCCATCAGTGAGCAGGGGGCATTGAACACTGAAGCTTTCTTT,CAISEQGALNTEAFF
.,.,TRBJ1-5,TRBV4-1,TGCGCCAGCAGCCTTAACAGGGTCAATCAGCCCCAGCATTTT,CASSLNRVNQPQHF
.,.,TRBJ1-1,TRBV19,TGTGCCAGTAGTCGGTCTCTCAACACTGAAGCTTTCTTT,CASSRSLNTEAFF
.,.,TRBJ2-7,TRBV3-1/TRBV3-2,TGTGCCAGCAGCCAAGCAGCGGGCGAGCAGTACTTC,CASSQAAGEQYF
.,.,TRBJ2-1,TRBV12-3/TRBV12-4,TGTGCCAGCAGTTTATCCGGCTACAATGAGCAGTTCTTC,CASSLSGYNEQFF
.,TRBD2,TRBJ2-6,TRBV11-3,TGTGCCAGCAGTAATCGGGGGGGTGCTGGGGCCAACGTCCTGACTTTC,CASSNRGGAGANVLTF
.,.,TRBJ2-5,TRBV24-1,TGTGCCACCAGTGATTTTCGGGACACCGGGGAGACCCAGTACTTC,CATSDFRDTGETQYF
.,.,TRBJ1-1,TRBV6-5,TGTGCCAGCAATAACGGGGGCACTGAAGCTTTCTTT,CASNNGGTEAFF
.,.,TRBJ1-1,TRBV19,TGTGCCAGTAGTCTCCGTCCAGGGAACACTGAAGCTTTCTTT,CASSLRPGNTEAFF
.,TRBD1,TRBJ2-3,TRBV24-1,TGTGCCACCAGTGATTGGGACAGGGATACGCAGTATTTT,CATSDWDRDTQYF
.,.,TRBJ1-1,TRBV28,TGTGCCAGCAGTTTCAGGGGGAACACTGAAGCTTTCTTT,CASSFRGNTEAFF
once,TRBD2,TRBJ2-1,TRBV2,TGTGCCAGCAGTGTTCGGGATTTAGGACTAGCGGGGGGGCTTAATGAGCAGTTCTTC,CASSVRDLGLAGGLNEQFF
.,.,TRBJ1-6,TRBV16,TGTGCCAGCAGAGGGACTGTTGATTCACCCCTCCACTTT,CASRGTVDSPLHF
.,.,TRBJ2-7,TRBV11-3,TGTGCCAGCAGCCTCGGACTTATCGGGGAGCAGTACTTC,CASSLGLIGEQYF
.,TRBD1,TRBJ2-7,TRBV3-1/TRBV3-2,TGTGCCACCGAGGACAGGGGAACCTACGAGCAGTACTTC,CATEDRGTYEQYF
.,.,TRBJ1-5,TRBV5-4,TGTGCCAGCCCATACCACAGGGTCCATCAGCCCCAGCATTTT,CASPYHRVHQPQHF
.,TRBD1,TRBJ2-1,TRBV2,TGTGCCAGCAGATCCCGGGACAGGGTTCGAAATGAGCAGTTCTTC,CASRSRDRVRNEQFF
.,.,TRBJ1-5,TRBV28,TGTGCCAGCAGTTTGGAAATACAGACACGGCATTTT,CASSLEIQTRHF
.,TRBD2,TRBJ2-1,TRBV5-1,TGCGCCAGCAGCTCGGGACTAGCGGGGTACACCTCTGGCTCCTACAATGAGCAGTTCTTC,CASSSGLAGYTSGSYNEQFF
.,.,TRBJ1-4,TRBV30,TGTGCCTGGAGTGGGAGGGTGCGTGAAAAACTGTTTTTT,CAWSGRVREKLFF
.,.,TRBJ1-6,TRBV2,TGTGCCAGCAGTGAACGGTTTAGCTCCTATAATTCACCCCTCCACTTT,CASSERFSSYNSPLHF
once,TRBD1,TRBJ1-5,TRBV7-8,TGTGCCAGCAGCTTAACGGACAGGGTGCCTAATCAGCCCCAGCATTTT,CASSLTDRVPNQPQHF
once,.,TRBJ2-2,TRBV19,TGTGCGGGGGGGCTGGCGAACACCGGGGAGCTGTTTTTT,CAGGLANTGELFF
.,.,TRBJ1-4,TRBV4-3,TGCGCCAGCAGCCAAGAGGGGGGTGAAAAACTGTTTTTT,CASSQEGGEKLFF
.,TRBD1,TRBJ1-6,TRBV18,TGTGCCAGCTCACCACAAGGGGGCCTTCCCAGCTCTAATTCACCCCTCCACTTT,CASSPQGGLPSSNSPLHF
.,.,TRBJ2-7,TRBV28,TGTGCCAGCAGGGAGGACGGGGGCTACGAGCAGTACTTC,CASREDGGYEQYF
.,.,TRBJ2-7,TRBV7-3,TGTGCCAGCGAACAGCTGCTTCGCCACGAGCAGTACTTC,CASEQLLRHEQYF
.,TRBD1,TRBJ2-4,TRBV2,TGTGCCAGCAGAAGGGACAGCAAAAACATTCAGTACTTC,CASRRDSKNIQYF
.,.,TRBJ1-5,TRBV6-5,TGTGCCAGCAGTCGCGGGGCGGGGAGCAATCAGCCCCAGCATTTT,CASSRGAGSNQPQHF
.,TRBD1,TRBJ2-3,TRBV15,TGTGCCACCAGCAGAGAACCAGGGGGCCTTTATTTCACAGATACGCAGTATTTT,CATSREPGGLYFTDTQYF